This T cell receptor (beta chain) emerged from a study of blood T cell repertoires in COVID-19. Study overall: Material from acute and convalescent COVID-19 was sourced from the United States, Italy and Spain. T cells, B-cell-depleted T cells, or PBMCs provided the cDNA or gDNA that served as material.

This clone was found once. The data were produced by immunoSEQ multiplex PCR, yet TCRdb's version contains in-frame clones alone and is incomplete. Among some 230,000 clones listed, approximately 92% were seen once. The V gene end was trimmed by 1 base and the J gene end by 1 base; junction bases not matched to a gene: 2. The CDR3 spans 15 residues. The germline gives CDR1 WSHSY, CDR2 SAAADI. Participants, about 18 to 90 years old, spanned 25 or so US areas. The rearrangement links TRBV10-2 to TRBJ2-3; 7 bases are shared with TRBD1. The TCR originated in a woman aged 18-29 years in a cohort exposed to, infected with or recovered from COVID-19 (not recorded which). Sequenced: PBMCs or T cells enriched from blood (not recorded which). The CDR3 sequence: CASSEYTGGTDTQYF. The CDR3 DNA reads as TGCGCCAGCAGTGAGTACACAGGGGGCACAGATACGCAGTATTTT.